Presented here are 27 T cell receptor beta chains from one specimen sequenced in a study of shared clonotypes between healthy human individuals. The table came from immunoSEQ multiplex PCR; TCRdb's copy has only in-frame clones and leaves some out. The sample holds over a million clones, more than 75% seen once. Sequenced material: memory CD4+ T cells from PBMCs. Subset given: CD45RA-negative fraction. These receptors all come from a young man in good health. Some clones in this sample may be carry-over from other donors' samples.

The chain links TRBV4-2 to TRBJ2-5; TRBD2 aligns across 8 bases. Germline trimming cut 1 base from V and 5 bases from J; bases unmatched to any gene: 12. The CDR3 extends over 17 amino acids. CDR1 and CDR2 from the germline V gene are LGHNA and YNFKEQ. CDR3 sequence reads: CASSQAGQRERGETQYF. CDR3 bases: TGTGCCAGCAGCCAAGCGGGGCAACGGGAGCGGGGGGAGACCCAGTACTTC.

V usage is TRBV29-1 and J usage is TRBJ1-1; 7 bases line up with TRBD1. The junction had 4 bases not matched to a gene; V was cut back by 5 bases and J by 1 base. The germline V gene encodes CDR1 SQVTM and CDR2 ANQGSEA. This CDR3 is built from 13 residues. The CDR3 reads CSVRTGENTEAFF. The CDR3 coding sequence is TGCAGCGTTAGGACAGGAGAGAACACTGAAGCTTTCTTT.

This clone has just a few counts. The V gene is TRBV18, the J gene TRBJ1-4; 7 nucleotides match TRBD1. After removal of 6 bases from V and 0 bases from J, the junction contained 4 bases not matched to a gene. The CDR3 covers 15 residues. Germline CDR1 is KGHSH and CDR2 is LQKENI. The CDR3 is CASSLQGPTNEKLFF. The CDR3 DNA reads TGTGCCAGCTCTCTACAGGGGCCAACTAATGAAAAACTGTTTTTT.

The rearrangement joins TRBV7-2 to TRBJ1-5, with unresolved D. CDR3 length: 15 residues. V lost 0 bases and J 8 bases, leaving 14 bases between the germline ends. CDR1 is SGHTA and CDR2 is FQGNSA in the germline V gene. CDR3 DNA sequence: TGTGCCAGCAGCTTAGCAGGGAGGCACATAGAGCCCCAGCATTTT. Protein product: CASSLAGRHIEPQHF.

CDR3 DNA: TGCGCCATCCCTGGACAGGGGGGAGCAACTAATGAAAAACTGTTTTTT. Translation: CAIPGQGGATNEKLFF. The rearrangement joins TRBV23-1 to TRBJ1-4; 10 positions match TRBD1. TRBV23-1 is placed among ORFs of uncertain function. V lost 10 bases and J lost 0; bases outside the gene matches: 8. The CDR3 covers 16 residues.

V and J are TRBV30 and TRBJ1-2; D is uncertain. V gave up 2 bases and J gave up 6 bases, with 7 bases separating them. The CDR3 length is 11 residues. Germline lookup yields CDR1 GTSNPN and CDR2 SVGIG (reference sequence). In DNA, the CDR3 is TGTGCCTGGAGTACCTTCCATGGCTACACCTTC. Protein: CAWSTFHGYTF.

The V and J genes are TRBV5-1 and TRBJ2-7; 11 bases align to TRBD2. Per germline, CDR1 SGHRS and CDR2 YFSETQ. Trimming cost V 0 bases and J 4 bases; bases outside gene matches: 9. CDR3 length: 17 residues. The CDR3 spells CASSLGPTSGTWYEQYF. CDR3 sequence (DNA): TGCGCCAGCAGCTTGGGCCCGACTAGCGGGACGTGGTACGAGCAGTACTTC.

The gene calls are TRBV19 and TRBJ2-2; TRBD2 aligns across 11 bases. V shed 3 bases, J shed 8 bases, and the junction held 8 bases outside the gene matches. CDR1 and CDR2 from the germline V gene are LNHDA and SQIVND (reference sequence). The CDR3 covers 16 residues. CDR3 protein: CASSMRASGRSGELFF. The CDR3 coding sequence is TGTGCCAGTAGTATGAGGGCTAGCGGGAGGTCGGGGGAGCTGTTTTTT.

The V gene is TRBV28, the J gene TRBJ2-7; unclear D gene. V shed 6 bases and J shed 1 base, with 7 bases lying between them. CDR3 length: 12 residues. In germline, CDR1 is MDHEN, CDR2 SYDVKM. This CDR3 is CASRSTSYEQYF. The CDR3 region has the DNA TGTGCCAGCAGGTCGACATCCTACGAGCAGTACTTC.

The V and J genes are TRBV28 and TRBJ1-2; unclear D gene. The V end lost 6 bases, the J end lost 10 bases, and 15 bases lay between the germline ends. This CDR3 spans 12 amino acids. Per germline, CDR1 MDHEN and CDR2 SYDVKM. CDR3 sequence: CASSGSLGVYTF. Written as DNA, the CDR3 is TGTGCCAGCAGCGGGTCCCTCGGGGTCTACACCTTC.

For this clone: The sample carries other DNA sequences with the same CDR3. V and J are TRBV30 and TRBJ1-5; D gene uncertain. Germline assignment: CDR1 GTSNPN and CDR2 SVGIG (reference sequence). This CDR3 is built from 13 residues. Trimming removed 2 bases from V and 0 bases from J, with 5 bases in between. The CDR3 DNA reads as TGTGCCTGGAGTCTGAGTAGCAATCAGCCCCAGCATTTT. Its translation is CAWSLSSNQPQHF.

The rearrangement joins TRBV7-8 to TRBJ1-4; D remains ambiguous. Trimming removed 5 bases from V and 1 base from J, with 8 bases in between. The CDR3 has 14 residues. Germline values: CDR1 SGHVS, CDR2 FQNEAQ. The CDR3 DNA follows: TGTGCCAGCAGCCGAAGGGTAACTAATGAAAAACTGTTTTTT. Its protein is CASSRRVTNEKLFF.

The V and J genes are TRBV7-3 and TRBJ2-5; D not resolved. Trimming left V 5 bases short and J 7 bases short, with 14 bases between. CDR1 and CDR2 from the germline V gene are SGHTA and FQGTGA. CDR3 size: 13 residues. The CDR3 DNA is TGTGCCAGCAGCCGAGAGGCCCTCGGGACCCAGTACTTC. Translated, it gives CASSREALGTQYF.

V usage is TRBV5-1 and J usage is TRBJ2-7; 13 bases line up with TRBD2. The CDR3 contains 16 residues. Germline loops: CDR1 SGHRS, CDR2 YFSETQ. V was clipped by 3 bases and J by 0 bases; unmatched bases: 3. CDR3 bases: TGCGCCAGCAGCTACGGACTAGCGGGAGCCTCCTACGAGCAGTACTTC. Translated: CASSYGLAGASYEQYF.

The chain links TRBV2 to TRBJ1-5; D perhaps matches TRBD1 (6 bases). The CDR3 has 12 amino acids. Germline V gene data show CDR1 as SNHLY and CDR2 as FYNNEI. V was shortened by 7 bases and J by 6 bases, with 10 bases between the two germline ends. The CDR3 DNA reads TGTGCCAGCACAGGGGAGGCTCAGCCCCAGCATTTT. Translated: CASTGEAQPQHF.

The chain couples TRBV11-2 to TRBJ2-7; TRBD2 agrees at 10 bases. The germline V gene has CDR1 SGHAT and CDR2 FQNNGV. This CDR3 contains 15 residues. Trimming removed 5 bases from V and 5 bases from J; junction bases left unmatched: 9. CDR3 region: CASSPIAGGRNEQYF. In DNA, the CDR3 is TGTGCCAGCAGCCCAATAGCGGGAGGACGCAACGAGCAGTACTTC.

The genes are TRBV9 and TRBJ1-2, with D possibly TRBD1 on 6 matching bases. Looked up from germline, CDR1 is SGDLS and CDR2 is YYNGEE. CDR3 length equals 14 residues. Trimming took off 0 bases at V and 4 bases at J, with 10 bases between the two ends. The CDR3 bases are TGTGCCAGCAGCGTAGGGGGGCTTAGCTATGGCTACACCTTC. Translated: CASSVGGLSYGYTF.

The chain uses TRBV4-2 and TRBJ1-3; 7 bases match TRBD1. V was clipped by 1 base and J by 2 bases; unmatched bases: 2. The CDR3 contains 15 residues. CDR1 LGHNA and CDR2 YNFKEQ come from the germline V gene. DNA for the CDR3: TGTGCCAGCAGCCAAGGAACAGGGGCTGGAAACACCATATATTTT. Its translation is CASSQGTGAGNTIYF.

This chain links TRBV30 with TRBJ1-3; D remains ambiguous. Between the trimmed V and J ends, which lost 2 bases and 0 bases, there was a span of 11 bases. The CDR3 length is 15 residues. CDR1 and CDR2 (germline): GTSNPN, SVGIG (reference sequence). The CDR3 loop is CAWSLGQTSGNTIYF. CDR3 DNA: TGTGCCTGGAGTTTAGGGCAGACCTCTGGAAACACCATATATTTT.

As concerns this clone: Distinct nucleotide sequences in the sample also encode this CDR3. The chain recombines TRBV20-1 with TRBJ2-5; D is uncertain. Trimming removed 3 bases at V and 4 bases at J, with 6 bases between. There are 11 residues in the CDR3. From germline, CDR1 is DFQATT and CDR2 SNEGSKA (reference sequence). The CDR3 loop reads CSASFRETQYF. The DNA of the CDR3 is TGCAGTGCTAGTTTTCGAGAGACCCAGTACTTC.

The sample holds a few counts of this clone. The chain is built from TRBV30 and TRBJ2-5; D remains unclear. TRBJ2-7 matches the DNA end more closely, so the J call is doubtful. Germline loops: CDR1 GTSNPN, CDR2 SVGIG (reference sequence). This CDR3 is built from 14 residues. The CDR3 DNA is TGTGCCTGGACCCCTCCCCCCCTGAGCTACGAGCAGTACTTC. Translation: CAWTPPPLSYEQYF.

The rearrangement uses TRBV27 and TRBJ2-1; D may be TRBD1 (6 bases). The CDR3 length is 15 residues. CDR1 is MNHEY and CDR2 is SMNVEV in the germline V gene (reference sequence). V was trimmed by 5 bases and J by 0 bases, leaving 11 bases between them. This CDR3 is CASSIQGPSYNEQFF. The CDR3 DNA reads as TGTGCCAGCAGTATACAGGGCCCCTCCTACAATGAGCAGTTCTTC.

The rearrangement joins TRBV9 to TRBJ2-3, with D possibly TRBD1 on 5 matching bases. The V gene's germline CDR1 is SGDLS and CDR2 YYNGEE. The CDR3 sequence is 15 residues long. Trimming shortened V by 0 bases and J by 6 bases, and 14 bases separated the two germline ends. This chain's CDR3 is CASSVGQLSGDTQYF. In DNA, the CDR3 is TGTGCCAGCAGCGTAGGACAGCTGTCGGGCGATACGCAGTATTTT.

The rearrangement links TRBV28 to TRBJ2-2; 8 nucleotides agree with TRBD1. The V and J ends lost 6 bases and 3 bases, in that order; junction bases with no gene match: 6. The CDR3 sequence is 15 residues long. Germline V gene sequence: CDR1 MDHEN, CDR2 SYDVKM. This CDR3 is CASRRDRQYTGELFF. As DNA, the CDR3 is TGTGCCAGCAGACGGGACAGGCAATACACCGGGGAGCTGTTTTTT.

The chain uses TRBV5-1 and TRBJ2-1; perhaps TRBD1 as D (6 bases). This CDR3 is 16 amino acids long. V was pared by 4 bases and J by 5 bases, with 19 bases between. The V gene's germline CDR1 is SGHRS and CDR2 YFSETQ. The CDR3 nucleotides read TGCGCCAGCAGCCGTCCAGCAGGGGAAGGGGACAATGAGCAGTTCTTC. This codes for CASSRPAGEGDNEQFF.

This clone was counted at least ten times. V is TRBV6-5 and J is TRBJ2-5; D is possibly TRBD1 or TRBD2 (5 bases each). The CDR3 has 15 residues. The V end lost 2 bases, the J end lost 4 bases, and 14 bases lay between the germline ends. Germline V gene data show CDR1 as MNHEY and CDR2 as SVGAGI. CDR3 nucleotide sequence: TGTGCCAGCAGTTACCTCGGGACGTTACCAGAGACCCAGTACTTC. Translated, it gives CASSYLGTLPETQYF.

The rearrangement joins TRBV6-5 to TRBJ2-7, with TRBD1 identical over 8 bases. The germline V gene has CDR1 MNHEY and CDR2 SVGAGI. The V segment lost 6 bases and the J segment 6 bases; nucleotides outside the gene matches: 7. CDR3 length equals 13 residues. The CDR3 nucleotides are TGTGCCAGCAGACCCGGACAGGGAAGCGAGCAGTACTTC. Protein: CASRPGQGSEQYF.